A single sample is the source of the 6 T cell receptor beta chains below, sequenced in a study of T cells after yellow fever vaccination. TCRdb called the 5' RACE reads again in MiXCR, with one record for every CDR3 protein. This repertoire shows about 27,000 distinct CDR3 sequences, approximately 4.8% found once; its top ten account for approximately 40%. The material sequenced was PBMCs, either bulk or a sorted T-cell subset (CD4+, CD8+, memory, or dextramer-sorted; not recorded which), taken on the day of the yellow fever booster vaccination. These receptors were obtained from a man in his late teens or twenties who received the YFV17D yellow fever vaccine.

This clonotype occurred many times. V gene TRBV28 combines with J gene TRBJ2-5; the D gene is possibly TRBD1 (5 bases). Germline V gene data show CDR1 as MDHEN and CDR2 as SYDVKM. CDR3 length: 11 residues. V was trimmed by 5 bases and J by 6 bases, leaving 7 bases between them. The CDR3 protein is CASSQGQTQYF. The CDR3 coding sequence is TGTGCCAGCAGTCAGGGCCAGACCCAGTACTTC.

Ten or more counts support this clonotype. The V call is TRBV25-1, the J call TRBJ1-2; D may be TRBD1 (5 bases). V was trimmed by 5 bases and J by 4 bases, leaving 14 bases between them. The CDR3 is 14 residues long. Germline-derived CDR1 and CDR2 are MGHDK and SYGVNS. The CDR3 protein is CASSQLGASYGYTF. The CDR3, as DNA: TGTGCCAGCAGTCAACTTGGGGCTAGCTATGGCTACACCTTC.

Ten or more counts support this clonotype. The chain carries TRBV5-1 and TRBJ2-2; D is undetermined. The V and J ends lost 0 bases and 2 bases respectively, with 11 bases between them. The germline CDR1 and CDR2 sequences are SGHRS and YFSETQ. This CDR3 region has 16 residues. In DNA, the CDR3 is TGCGCCAGCAGCTTGGTGGTAGGAACCAACACCGGGGAGCTGTTTTTT. Residues: CASSLVVGTNTGELFF.

The chain employs TRBV6-1 and TRBJ1-4; tentative D call: TRBD1 (5 bases). Trimming took off 1 base at V and 5 bases at J, with 17 bases between the two ends. The CDR3 consists of 17 residues. The V gene's germline CDR1 is MNHNS and CDR2 SASEGT. The chain's CDR3 is CASSEGQFEYWNEKLFF. DNA of the CDR3: TGTGCCAGCAGTGAAGGACAGTTCGAGTATTGGAATGAAAAACTGTTTTTT.

A single count supports this clonotype. This chain connects TRBV7-2 to TRBJ1-3; tentatively, D is TRBD1 (5 bases). CDR3 length: 14 amino acids. The germline V and J ends were trimmed by 5 bases and 1 base, with 9 bases remaining between them. CDR1 is SGHTA, CDR2 FQGNSA, per germline. For the CDR3, the DNA is TGTGCCAGCAGCCCCGGGACTTCTGGAAACACCATATATTTT. Translation gives CASSPGTSGNTIYF. The variable domain in full, completed from reference TRBV7-2 and TRBJ1-3, reads GAGVSQSPSNKVTEKGKDVELRCDPISGHTALYWYRQSLGQGLEFLIYFQGNSAPDKSGLPSDRFSAERTGGSVSTLTIQRTQQEDSAVYLCASSPGTSGNTIYFGEGSWLTVV.

The table lists this clonotype with many counts. This sequence joins TRBV28 and TRBJ2-3, with 7 bases lining up with TRBD1. This CDR3 has 15 amino acids. Trimming cost V 2 bases and J 2 bases; bases outside gene matches: 4. The V gene's germline CDR1 is MDHEN and CDR2 SYDVKM. The CDR3 bases are TGTGCCAGCAGTTTAAGGACAGGATTCACAGATACGCAGTATTTT. Its protein is CASSLRTGFTDTQYF.